The text below deals with one T cell receptor (beta chain). Its specificity is unknown. The repertoire was sequenced with immunoSEQ multiplex PCR; TCRdb's copy has only in-frame clones and lacks some. The sample holds about 90,000 clones, roughly 93% seen once. Mixed chimerism was transient after nonmyeloablative marrow transplants from related graft donors. CD4+CD25+CD127- Tregs, CD4+CD25- non-Tregs, CD4 and CD8 cells were sorted. This specimen comes from a study of Tregs in tolerant kidney transplant recipients. Study-wide points: No direct test of biological reproducibility was done here. The most relevant donor-specific Treg TCRbeta repertoire apparently came from expansion with activated donor B cells.

This CDR3 is 14 amino acids long. Germline CDR1 GTSNPN, CDR2 SVGIG (reference sequence). V dropped 0 bases and J dropped 5 bases, with 13 bases sitting between them. The source was CD4+ T cells from blood (PBMCs), collected 12 months after the transplant. This TCR was recovered from a human patient who received a combined kidney and bone marrow transplant. Some T cells here may be from the graft donor. This sequence joins TRBV30 and TRBJ1-1; D is possibly TRBD1 (5 bases). The CDR3 DNA sequence: TGTGCCTGGAGTGTAATGTCAGGGTGGACTGAAGCTTTCTTT. Encoded protein: CAWSVMSGWTEAFF. The full variable domain, completed using reference TRBV30 and TRBJ1-1, is SQTIHQWPATLVQPVGSPLSLECTVEGTSNPNLYWYRQAAGRGLQLLFYSVGIGQISSEVPQNLSASRPQDRQFILSSKKLLLSDSGFYLCAWSVMSGWTEAFFGQGTRLTVV.